A selection of T cell receptor beta chains follows, all from one sample in a study of T cell responses to AZD1222 COVID-19 vaccine. The method was immunoSEQ multiplex PCR; TCRdb's version includes in-frame clones alone and lacks a portion of them. The repertoire consists of some 140,000 clones, with more than 85% occurring once and the leading ten covering approximately 3%. The sequences come from peripheral blood, collected on day 0 of AZD1222 vaccination. The receptor source for this set is an adult in good health. Both conserved end residues are part of each CDR3. A D gene is named only where the DNA matches it firmly. Clone size, where shown, is once, few, many, or a class for clones that have expanded.

TRBV7-9	17	-	-	TRBJ2-7	CASSLAVYTSDRNEQYF	TGTGCCAGCAGCTTAGCGGTTTATACCTCGGACCGGAACGAGCAGTACTTC
TRBV28	14	-	-	TRBJ1-1	CASSLVQRNTEAFF	TGTGCCAGCAGTTTAGTCCAGAGGAACACTGAAGCTTTCTTT
TRBV20-1	11	-	-	TRBJ1-1	CSVRGGAEAFF	TGCAGTGTCCGAGGAGGGGCTGAAGCTTTCTTT
TRBV2	13	-	-	TRBJ1-1	CASSEGQTGGAFF	TGTGCCAGCAGTGAAGGGCAGACCGGGGGGGCTTTCTTT
TRBV5-1	12	-	-	TRBJ1-2	CASSPAQDGYTF	TGCGCCAGCAGCCCGGCGCAGGATGGCTACACCTTC
TRBV14	12	-	-	TRBJ1-1	CASSNTGIQAFF	TGTGCCAGCAGCAATACAGGGATACAAGCTTTCTTT
TRBV9	13	-	-	TRBJ1-2	CASSVEGGLGYTF	TGTGCCAGCAGCGTAGAAGGGGGACTTGGCTACACCTTC
TRBV27	16	-	once	TRBJ2-3	CASRVGGRINSDTQYF	TGTGCCAGTAGGGTGGGGGGGCGTATCAACTCAGATACGCAGTATTTT
TRBV28	10	-	-	TRBJ2-3	CATVTDTQYF	TGTGCCACTGTCACAGATACGCAGTATTTT
TRBV18	16	-	few	TRBJ1-2	CASSPGAERGNYGYTF	TGTGCCAGCTCACCGGGGGCAGAGAGGGGCAACTATGGCTACACCTTC
TRBV19	17	TRBD1	-	TRBJ2-7	CASSMLSAGTGVSEQYF	TGTGCCAGTAGTATGCTCTCTGCCGGGACAGGGGTTTCCGAGCAGTACTTC
TRBV19	11	-	once	TRBJ2-1	CASSWPNEQFF	TGTGCCAGTAGCTGGCCAAATGAGCAGTTCTTC
TRBV7-2	15	TRBD2	once	TRBJ2-5	CASSLVLAGGKTQYF	TGTGCCAGCAGCTTAGTTCTAGCGGGGGGGAAGACCCAGTACTTC
TRBV4-3	11	-	-	TRBJ1-2	CASSQGWGYTF	TGCGCCAGCAGCCAAGGGTGGGGCTACACCTTC
TRBV30	13	-	-	TRBJ1-3	CAGHRRSGNTIYF	TGTGCCGGCCACCGCCGCTCTGGAAACACCATATATTTT
TRBV28	16	TRBD1	-	TRBJ1-6	CASLAGQLFYNSPLHF	TGTGCCAGCTTGGCGGGACAGCTTTTTTATAATTCACCCCTCCACTTT
TRBV28	13	TRBD1	-	TRBJ1-1	CASSGTGDTEAFF	TGTGCCAGCAGTGGAACAGGGGACACTGAAGCTTTCTTT
TRBV27	20	-	-	TRBJ2-4	CASSWVRLVTECWTKNIQYF	TGTGCCAGCAGTTGGGTCCGGCTAGTTACCGAATGTTGGACCAAAAACATTCAGTACTTC
TRBV10-3	13	-	-	TRBJ1-2	CAISEMGNYGYTF	TGTGCCATCAGTGAGATGGGGAACTATGGCTACACCTTC
TRBV28	13	TRBD1	-	TRBJ2-5	CASRGRDRETQYF	TGTGCCAGCAGAGGAAGGGACAGAGAGACCCAGTACTTC
TRBV10-1	14	-	-	TRBJ2-3	CASSVRLPSDTQYF	TGCGCCAGCAGTGTTCGACTTCCCTCGGATACGCAGTATTTT
TRBV5-1	16	-	once	TRBJ2-1	CASSSAGSDYYNEQFF	TGCGCCAGCAGCTCGGCGGGGTCGGACTACTACAATGAGCAGTTCTTC
TRBV5-1	15	-	once	TRBJ1-5	CASSVGWGGNQPQHF	TGCGCCAGCAGCGTTGGTTGGGGGGGCAATCAGCCCCAGCATTTT
TRBV11-2	13	-	-	TRBJ2-1	CASSLVGYNEQFF	TGTGCCAGCAGCTTAGTTGGGTACAATGAGCAGTTCTTC
TRBV7-2	14	TRBD2	-	TRBJ2-7	CASSYSSGAYEQYF	TGTGCCAGCAGCTATAGTAGCGGGGCCTACGAGCAGTACTTC
TRBV28	15	-	-	TRBJ1-1	CASSPPTGRYTEAFF	TGTGCCAGCAGTCCCCCAACAGGGAGGTACACTGAAGCTTTCTTT
TRBV14	15	-	-	TRBJ2-7	CASSQVRQEYYEQYF	TGTGCCAGCAGCCAAGTGCGGCAGGAATACTACGAGCAGTACTTC
TRBV28	14	TRBD1	-	TRBJ1-2	CASTDRGRDYGYTF	TGTGCCAGCACAGACAGGGGGCGCGACTATGGCTACACCTTC
TRBV7-2	15	TRBD1	-	TRBJ1-4	CASSQTGTGDKKLFF	TGTGCCAGCAGCCAGACCGGGACAGGGGATAAAAAACTGTTTTTT
TRBV7-8	13	-	-	TRBJ1-4	CASSLRRNEKLFF	TGTGCCAGCAGCTTACGACGGAATGAAAAACTGTTTTTT
TRBV2	12	-	-	TRBJ2-1	CARGTKYNEQFF	TGTGCCAGAGGGACCAAATACAATGAGCAGTTCTTC
TRBV19	14	-	-	TRBJ1-2	CASTEPGGVYGYTF	TGTGCCAGTACCGAACCCGGAGGAGTTTATGGCTACACCTTC
TRBV23-1	16	-	-	TRBJ1-1	CASSQLPRTANTEAFF	TGCGCCAGCAGTCAATTGCCACGGACGGCGAACACTGAAGCTTTCTTT
TRBV7-9	14	TRBD2	-	TRBJ2-1	CASSFGGSYNEQFF	TGTGCCAGCAGCTTCGGGGGGTCCTACAATGAGCAGTTCTTC
TRBV6-5	13	-	-	TRBJ1-1	CASSPGINTEAFF	TGTGCCAGCAGCCCAGGGATAAACACTGAAGCTTTCTTT
TRBV9	16	-	few	TRBJ1-3	CASSVDNGQGGNTIYF	TGTGCCAGCAGCGTAGATAATGGGCAGGGAGGAAACACCATATATTTT
TRBV30	15	TRBD1	-	TRBJ2-1	CAWSLPGGSYNEQFF	TGTGCCTGGAGTCTCCCAGGGGGATCCTACAATGAGCAGTTCTTC
TRBV7-8	12	-	-	TRBJ2-7	CASSDHSYEQYF	TGTGCCAGCAGTGACCACTCCTACGAGCAGTACTTC
TRBV14	15	TRBD1	-	TRBJ1-1	CASSPFGQGDFLAFF	TGTGCCAGCAGCCCCTTTGGACAGGGTGATTTCTTGGCTTTCTTT